One T cell receptor beta chain is described in this entry. This entry comes from a study of T cell responses to AZD1222 COVID-19 vaccine. Germline CDR1 LGHDT, CDR2 YNNKEL (reference sequence). This CDR3 contains 16 residues. With 1 base removed from V and 7 bases from J, the gap between germline ends came to 14 bases. Generated by immunoSEQ multiplex PCR, the TCRdb table keeps only in-frame clones and is missing some. Of 90,000 or so clones listed, about 86% are singletons. The chain combines TRBV3-1 (or the pseudogene TRBV3-2) with TRBJ1-6; D is uncertain. Sequencing used peripheral blood, obtained on day 0 of AZD1222 vaccination. This clonotype was sampled from an adult in good health. DNA for the CDR3: TGTGCCAGCAGCCAAGGCGGCCAGCTCAGGAATTCACCCCTCCACTTT. This encodes CASSQGGQLRNSPLHF.